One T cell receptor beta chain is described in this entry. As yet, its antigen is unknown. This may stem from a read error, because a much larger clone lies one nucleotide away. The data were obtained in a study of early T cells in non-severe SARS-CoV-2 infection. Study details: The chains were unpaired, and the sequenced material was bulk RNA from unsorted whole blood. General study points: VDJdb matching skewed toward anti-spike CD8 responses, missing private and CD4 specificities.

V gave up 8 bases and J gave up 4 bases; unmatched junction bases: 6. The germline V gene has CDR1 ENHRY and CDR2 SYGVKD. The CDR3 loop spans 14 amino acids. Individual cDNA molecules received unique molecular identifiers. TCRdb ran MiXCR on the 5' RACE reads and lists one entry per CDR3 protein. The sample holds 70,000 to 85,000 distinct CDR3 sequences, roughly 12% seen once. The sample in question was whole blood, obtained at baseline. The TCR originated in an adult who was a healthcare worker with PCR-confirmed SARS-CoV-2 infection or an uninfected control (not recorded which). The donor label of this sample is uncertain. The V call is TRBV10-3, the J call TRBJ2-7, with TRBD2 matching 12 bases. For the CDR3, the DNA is TGTGCCATCGGGCCTAGCGGGAGGGGTTACGAGCAGTACTTC. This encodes CAIGPSGRGYEQYF.